The rows below give T cell receptor beta chains drawn from one sample of a study of somatic mutations in cytotoxic T cells in rheumatoid arthritis. Assay: immunoSEQ multiplex PCR; the TCRdb copy retains only in-frame clones and omits some. The top ten clones hold about 7% of a sample with 15,000 to 20,000 clones, less than 85% of them seen once. The sequencing sample was made of CD8+ T cells sorted from blood. These receptors all stem from a woman aged 40 to 55 with rheumatoid arthritis. CDR3s include the opening cysteine and the closing phenylalanine or tryptophan. Fields, in order: V gene, D gene, J gene, clone size, CDR3 DNA, CDR3 protein. The D gene is left open where the match is weak. Only some rows state a clone size, as once, few, many or a class for expanded clones.

V gene: TRBV9
D gene: .
J gene: TRBJ2-2
clone size: .
CDR3 DNA: TGTGCCAGCAGCGTAGGGACAGTGGTTATCGGGGAGCTGTTTTTT
CDR3 protein: CASSVGTVVIGELFF

V gene: TRBV13
D gene: TRBD2
J gene: TRBJ2-7
clone size: once
CDR3 DNA: TGTGCCAGCAGCTCCCGGGGGACTAGCGGGAGGGCCCCGGGCTCCTACGAGCAGTACTTC
CDR3 protein: CASSSRGTSGRAPGSYEQYF

V gene: TRBV7-9
D gene: TRBD1
J gene: TRBJ1-1
clone size: .
CDR3 DNA: TGTGCCAGCAGCTTAGGACTCGCCGGGACAGTGAACACTGAAGCTTTCTTT
CDR3 protein: CASSLGLAGTVNTEAFF

V gene: TRBV5-4
D gene: .
J gene: TRBJ2-1
clone size: .
CDR3 DNA: TGTGCCAGCAGCTTGTTAAGCGGGCCTTACAATGAGCAGTTCTTC
CDR3 protein: CASSLLSGPYNEQFF

V gene: TRBV2
D gene: .
J gene: TRBJ2-7
clone size: .
CDR3 DNA: TGTGCCAGCAGTGATGGGAGGAATTACTCCTACGAGCAGTACTTC
CDR3 protein: CASSDGRNYSYEQYF

V gene: TRBV29-1
D gene: .
J gene: TRBJ2-2
clone size: .
CDR3 DNA: TGCAGCGTTGAATCCCTGTTGGGGGAGCTGTTTTTT
CDR3 protein: CSVESLLGELFF

V gene: TRBV18
D gene: .
J gene: TRBJ2-7
clone size: .
CDR3 DNA: TGTGCCAGCTCACCCCGCCCGGGACTGTACGAGCAGTACTTC
CDR3 protein: CASSPRPGLYEQYF

V gene: TRBV5-1
D gene: TRBD2
J gene: TRBJ2-7
clone size: .
CDR3 DNA: TGCGCCAGCAGCGGAGCGGGGCTGTCCTACGAGCAGTACTTC
CDR3 protein: CASSGAGLSYEQYF

V gene: TRBV4-2
D gene: TRBD2
J gene: TRBJ2-5
clone size: .
CDR3 DNA: TGTGCCAGCAGCCGGGGCCCCTCACTAGCGGGAGGACTGGAGACCCAGTACTTC
CDR3 protein: CASSRGPSLAGGLETQYF

V gene: TRBV9
D gene: TRBD2
J gene: TRBJ2-3
clone size: .
CDR3 DNA: TGTGCCAGCAGCGTAAATAAGTACGAGCGGGGGACTTCAGATACGCAGTATTTT
CDR3 protein: CASSVNKYERGTSDTQYF

V gene: TRBV9
D gene: TRBD1
J gene: TRBJ2-2
clone size: .
CDR3 DNA: TGTGCCAGCAGCCACTCCGGGACAGGGACGACCGGGGAGCTGTTTTTT
CDR3 protein: CASSHSGTGTTGELFF

V gene: TRBV5-1
D gene: TRBD2
J gene: TRBJ2-7
clone size: .
CDR3 DNA: TGCGCCAGCAGCTTCGCGGGGGACGAGCAGTACTTC
CDR3 protein: CASSFAGDEQYF

V gene: TRBV4-1
D gene: .
J gene: TRBJ2-7
clone size: .
CDR3 DNA: TGCGCCAGCAGCGAGGACAGACAGAACAACGAGCAGTACTTC
CDR3 protein: CASSEDRQNNEQYF

V gene: TRBV7-8
D gene: TRBD1
J gene: TRBJ2-7
clone size: .
CDR3 DNA: TGTGCCAGCAGCGCACGGGACAGGCTTTACGAGCAGTACTTC
CDR3 protein: CASSARDRLYEQYF

V gene: TRBV9
D gene: .
J gene: TRBJ2-2
clone size: .
CDR3 DNA: TGTGCCAGCAGCGGATCGAGCGGGGAGCTGTTTTTT
CDR3 protein: CASSGSSGELFF

V gene: TRBV9
D gene: TRBD2
J gene: TRBJ2-2
clone size: .
CDR3 DNA: TGTGCCAGCAGCCCCTCCGGGACTAGCGGGAGTCGTGGCACCGGGGAGCTGTTTTTT
CDR3 protein: CASSPSGTSGSRGTGELFF

V gene: TRBV18
D gene: TRBD1
J gene: TRBJ1-1
clone size: .
CDR3 DNA: TGTGCCAGCTCATGGGACAGGGAAAGGTATAACACTGAAGCTTTCTTT
CDR3 protein: CASSWDRERYNTEAFF

V gene: TRBV5-3
D gene: .
J gene: TRBJ1-2
clone size: few
CDR3 DNA: TGTGCCAGAAGCCGGAAAGGTGGGCTTTATGGCTACACCTTC
CDR3 protein: CARSRKGGLYGYTF

V gene: TRBV11-2
D gene: .
J gene: TRBJ2-2
clone size: .
CDR3 DNA: TGTGCCAGCAGCCGTGACAGAACCGGGGAGCTGTTTTTT
CDR3 protein: CASSRDRTGELFF

V gene: TRBV19
D gene: TRBD1
J gene: TRBJ1-1
clone size: .
CDR3 DNA: TGTGCCACCCTTCCGGGACAGCTTATGAACACTGAAGCTTTCTTT
CDR3 protein: CATLPGQLMNTEAFF

V gene: TRBV27
D gene: .
J gene: TRBJ1-2
clone size: .
CDR3 DNA: TGTGCCAGCAGTTTAGCCAGGGGCTATGGCTACACCTTC
CDR3 protein: CASSLARGYGYTF

V gene: TRBV7-9
D gene: .
J gene: TRBJ1-2
clone size: few
CDR3 DNA: TGTGCCAGCAGCTTAACCACCCTACAGGGTCCCTATGGCTACACCTTC
CDR3 protein: CASSLTTLQGPYGYTF

V gene: TRBV27
D gene: TRBD1
J gene: TRBJ2-7
clone size: .
CDR3 DNA: TGTGCCAGCAGTTTACTGAGGACAGGGAGCGAGCAGTACTTC
CDR3 protein: CASSLLRTGSEQYF

V gene: TRBV7-8
D gene: .
J gene: TRBJ2-7
clone size: .
CDR3 DNA: TGTGCCAGCAGCTTAGTTGGTCCAGGAGGCGAGCAGTACTTC
CDR3 protein: CASSLVGPGGEQYF

V gene: TRBV4-2
D gene: .
J gene: TRBJ1-1
clone size: few
CDR3 DNA: TGTGCCAGCTTATCGACCCCAGGCGCTGAAGCTTTCTTT
CDR3 protein: CASLSTPGAEAFF

V gene: TRBV27
D gene: .
J gene: TRBJ2-7
clone size: .
CDR3 DNA: TGTGCCAGCAGTTTACTCGGCGGTAGCTCCTACGAGCAGTACTTC
CDR3 protein: CASSLLGGSSYEQYF

V gene: TRBV9
D gene: .
J gene: TRBJ2-5
clone size: .
CDR3 DNA: TGTGCCAGCAGCGGGAGAAAAAATCAAGAGACCCAGTACTTC
CDR3 protein: CASSGRKNQETQYF

V gene: TRBV27
D gene: .
J gene: TRBJ2-6
clone size: .
CDR3 DNA: TGTGCCAGCAATTTGGGGGCCGGGGCCAACGTCCTGACTTTC
CDR3 protein: CASNLGAGANVLTF

V gene: TRBV7-6
D gene: TRBD1
J gene: TRBJ2-2
clone size: .
CDR3 DNA: TGTGCCAGCAGCTCGCCCAGGGGACAGGGGGCCGGTGGCTTCGGCACCGGGGAGCTGTTTTTT
CDR3 protein: CASSSPRGQGAGGFGTGELFF

V gene: TRBV7-2
D gene: .
J gene: TRBJ2-3
clone size: .
CDR3 DNA: TGTGCCACATCAGGACAGACAGATACGCAGTATTTT
CDR3 protein: CATSGQTDTQYF

V gene: TRBV19
D gene: TRBD2
J gene: TRBJ2-3
clone size: .
CDR3 DNA: TGTGCCAGTAGTGTTGCCGGGACTAGCGGGACTCCTGAGGATACGCAGTATTTT
CDR3 protein: CASSVAGTSGTPEDTQYF